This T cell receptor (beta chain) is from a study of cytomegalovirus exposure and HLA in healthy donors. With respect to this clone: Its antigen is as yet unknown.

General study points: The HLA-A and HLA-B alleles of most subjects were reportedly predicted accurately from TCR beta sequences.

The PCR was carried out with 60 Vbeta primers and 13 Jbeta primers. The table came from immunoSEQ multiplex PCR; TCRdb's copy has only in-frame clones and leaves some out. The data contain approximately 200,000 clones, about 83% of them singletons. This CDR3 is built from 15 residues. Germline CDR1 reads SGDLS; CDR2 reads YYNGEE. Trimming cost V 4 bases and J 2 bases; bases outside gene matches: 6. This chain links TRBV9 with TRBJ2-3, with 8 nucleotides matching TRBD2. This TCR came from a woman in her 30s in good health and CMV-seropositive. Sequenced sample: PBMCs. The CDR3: CASSPTSAITDTQYF. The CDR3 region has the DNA TGTGCCAGCAGCCCGACTAGCGCCATCACAGATACGCAGTATTTT. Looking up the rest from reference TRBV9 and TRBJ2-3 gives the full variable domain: DSGVTQTPKHLITATGQRVTLRCSPRSGDLSVYWYQQSLDQGLQFLIQYYNGEERAKGNILERFSAQQFPDLHSELNLSSLELGDSALYFCASSPTSAITDTQYFGPGTRLTVL.